The table lists the clone carrying this TCR beta chain with a count of one. The antigen is not known. The data derive from a study of shared clonotypes between healthy human individuals. The assay was immunoSEQ multiplex PCR, and TCRdb's table has in-frame clones only and misses some. The sample shows millions of clones, approximately 92% of them seen only once. Donors were healthy HIV-negative adults without recent acute infections or vaccinations. Study-wide results and limits: It was only blood that was sampled, and tissue repertoires likely differ.

The receptor comes from a young man in good health. Sequencing input: naive CD4+ T cells sorted from blood. Subset noted: CD45RA+ positively selected.

The DNA of the CDR3 is TGTGCCAGCAGCTTAACCGGGACAGGGATCCCAGATACGCAGTATTTT. This sequence encodes CASSLTGTGIPDTQYF. This chain links TRBV5-8 with TRBJ2-3; 9 bases align to TRBD1. V trimming: 2 bases; J trimming: 4 bases; junction bases outside the gene matches: 8. The CDR3 is made up of 16 amino acids. Germline V CDR1 and CDR2: SGHTS, YDEGEE.